These 21 T cell receptor beta chains originate from one sample sequenced in a study of cytomegalovirus exposure and HLA in healthy donors. Using immunoSEQ multiplex PCR, the repertoire was profiled, and TCRdb retains in-frame clones only, with some absent. Here the sample spans 100,000 to 150,000 clones, 70% to 90% being singletons. The specimen sequenced was PBMCs. The origin of the receptors is a woman aged 25 to 39 in good health and CMV-seronegative.

The J gene is TRBJ1-2, the V gene TRBV7-9; a weak D match, TRBD1 (6 bases). The CDR3 is 16 amino acids. V gave up 1 base and J gave up 2 bases, with 14 bases separating them. The V gene's germline CDR1 is SEHNR and CDR2 FQNEAQ (reference sequence). The CDR3 bases are TGTGCCAGCAGCTTAGAGTGGACAGCTCGCAACTATGGCTACACCTTC. It is translated as CASSLEWTARNYGYTF.

This rearrangement joins TRBV20-1 to TRBJ1-2; no clear D gene. Trimming took 6 bases from V and 3 from J, leaving 5 bases between them. CDR1 DFQATT and CDR2 SNEGSKA come from the germline V gene (reference sequence). The CDR3 sequence is 10 residues long. The CDR3: CSAPDYGYTF. In DNA, the CDR3 is TGCAGTGCGCCAGACTATGGCTACACCTTC.

This clone has a single count. The J gene is TRBJ2-5, the V gene TRBV5-6; D perhaps matches TRBD2 (6 bases). The germline gives CDR1 SGHDT, CDR2 YYEEEE. The V gene lost 2 bases and the J gene lost 4 bases, with 15 bases spanning the gap. This CDR3 has 15 residues. CDR3 nucleotides: TGTGCCAGCAGCTTCCTGGGACTCCAAGGAGAGACCCAGTACTTC. Encoded protein: CASSFLGLQGETQYF.

This clone was seen a handful of times. V usage is TRBV14 and J usage is TRBJ2-3, with 11 positions matching TRBD2. The CDR3 length is 17 residues. The V and J ends lost 4 bases and 2 bases, in that order; junction bases with no gene match: 8. Germline CDR1 reads SGHDN; CDR2 reads FVKESK. CDR3 sequence reads: CASSRSSGGTYTDTQYF. Written as DNA, the CDR3 is TGTGCCAGCAGCCGATCTAGCGGGGGGACTTACACAGATACGCAGTATTTT.

The genes are TRBV21-1 and TRBJ1-2; the D call TRBD1 from the table was never checked on the DNA. TRBV21-1 is reported as a pseudogene. The CDR3 extends over 20 amino acids. CDR3 protein: CASSTQKCGDSTIPNYGYTF. CDR3 bases: TGTGCCAGCAGCACTCAAAAATGTGGGGACAGCACTATCCCTAACTATGGCTACACCTTC.

The chain carries TRBV7-2 and TRBJ1-2, with 10 nucleotides matching TRBD1. The germline gives CDR1 SGHTA, CDR2 FQGNSA. After removal of 3 bases from V and 3 bases from J, the junction contained 4 bases not matched to a gene. The CDR3 contains 15 residues. The CDR3 DNA is TGTGCCAGCAGCTTGGGGGGGACAGGGGACTATGGCTACACCTTC. Translating it yields CASSLGGTGDYGYTF.

The rearrangement joins TRBV5-1 to TRBJ1-1; D remains ambiguous. V shed 1 base and J shed 0 bases, with 4 bases lying between them. From germline, CDR1 is SGHRS and CDR2 YFSETQ. The CDR3 is 13 amino acids. The CDR3 DNA reads TGCGCCAGCAGCTTGCTAGTGAACACTGAAGCTTTCTTT. Translation: CASSLLVNTEAFF.

The gene calls are TRBV29-1 and TRBJ1-3; 9 positions agree with TRBD1. V lost 7 bases, J lost 6 bases, and 4 bases stayed unmatched. Germline-derived CDR1 and CDR2 are SQVTM and ANQGSEA. The CDR3 is made up of 12 amino acids. This CDR3 is CSAGDRANTIYF. CDR3 DNA: TGCAGCGCCGGGGACAGGGCAAACACCATATATTTT. The full variable domain, its missing parts supplied by reference TRBV29-1 and TRBJ1-3, is SAVISQKPSRDICQRGTSLTIQCQVDSQVTMMFWYRQQPGQSLTLIATANQGSEATYESGFVIDKFPISRPNLTFSTLTVSNMSPEDSSIYLCSAGDRANTIYFGEGSWLTVV.

The chain uses TRBV9 and TRBJ2-2; weak D call: TRBD2 (7 bases). Germline assignment: CDR1 SGDLS and CDR2 YYNGEE. The CDR3 has 17 residues. Trimming removed 0 bases at V and 5 bases at J, with 17 bases between. The CDR3 loop reads CASSVEGGGAWTGELFF. The CDR3 nucleotides are TGTGCCAGCAGCGTAGAGGGGGGGGGCGCGTGGACCGGGGAGCTGTTTTTT.

Only one count was recorded for this clone. CDR3 protein: CASTLIVGQGYGYTF. CDR3 DNA: TGTGCCAGCACCCTTATTGTTGGGCAGGGCTATGGCTACACCTTC. This chain links TRBV7-2 with TRBJ1-2; maybe TRBD1 (5 bases). Germline CDR1 and CDR2: SGHTA and FQGNSA. Trimming removed 7 bases at V and 4 bases at J, with 19 bases between. The length of the CDR3 is 15 residues.

On this clone: Germline and junction disagree at one end, which may indicate a read error. The chain recombines TRBV5-6 with TRBJ2-2, with D perhaps matching TRBD2 (6 bases). The CDR3 runs 14 residues. CDR1 SGHDT and CDR2 YYEEEE come from the germline V gene. CDR3 sequence: CVSSLVGGTGELFF. The CDR3 nucleotides read TGTGTCAGCAGCTTGGTGGGGGGCACCGGGGAGCTGTTTTTT.

V gene TRBV6-6 combines with J gene TRBJ1-5; 8 bases fit TRBD1. Germline-derived CDR1 and CDR2 are MNHNY and SVGAGI (reference sequence). The ends lost 7 bases at V and 4 bases at J; junction bases unmatched: 12. CDR3 size: 16 residues. The CDR3 protein is CASIRAQGEMNQPQHF. The CDR3 nucleotides are TGTGCCAGCATCCGCGCACAGGGGGAAATGAATCAGCCCCAGCATTTT.

The rearrangement links TRBV5-1 to TRBJ1-2; a possible D gene is TRBD1 (6 bases). V shed 0 bases and J shed 6 bases, with 12 bases lying between them. CDR3 length equals 14 residues. Per the germline V gene, CDR1 is SGHRS and CDR2 is YFSETQ. The CDR3 bases are TGCGCCAGCAGCTTGGCCTTTTACAGGGATGGCTACACCTTC. Its protein is CASSLAFYRDGYTF.

The chain recombines TRBV12-5 with TRBJ2-5; tentatively, D is TRBD2 (5 bases). Germline CDR1 is LGHNT and CDR2 is FRNRAP. This CDR3 is built from 13 residues. The V end lost 4 bases, the J end lost 7 bases, and 13 bases lay between the germline ends. In DNA form, the CDR3 reads TGTGCTAGTGGTTCCGGGGAGCCGCGGACCCAGTACTTC. This sequence encodes CASGSGEPRTQYF.

The gene calls are TRBV2 and TRBJ2-7, with 10 bases aligning to TRBD2. The CDR3 length is 14 residues. The J segment lost 6 bases and the V segment lost 3 bases, leaving 5 bases of the junction unmatched. The germline V gene encodes CDR1 SNHLY and CDR2 FYNNEI. CDR3 nucleotides: TGTGCCAGCAGTGAGACCAGCGGGGGGGCCGAGCAGTACTTC. This encodes CASSETSGGAEQYF.

V gene TRBV7-9 combines with J gene TRBJ2-3; D possibly corresponds to TRBD1 (6 bases). Germline V gene lookup returns CDR1 SEHNR and CDR2 FQNEAQ (reference sequence). V was shortened by 5 bases and J by 5 bases, with 17 bases between the two germline ends. This CDR3 spans 15 amino acids. CDR3 amino acids: CASSALAGAEDTQYF. The CDR3 DNA sequence: TGTGCCAGCAGCGCGCTGGCAGGGGCGGAAGATACGCAGTATTTT.

The J gene is TRBJ2-1, the V gene TRBV29-1; 8 bases align to TRBD2. V lost 0 bases to trimming and J lost 7 bases; unmatched junction nucleotides: 8. This CDR3 spans 15 amino acids. Germline V lookup: CDR1 SQVTM, CDR2 ANQGSEA. CDR3 sequence reads: CSVEDPRGGRNEQFF. The CDR3 bases are TGCAGCGTTGAAGACCCCCGGGGGGGCAGGAATGAGCAGTTCTTC.

This rearrangement joins TRBV19 to TRBJ1-5, with D possibly TRBD1 on 6 matching bases. This CDR3 is 16 amino acids long. Germline CDR1 and CDR2: LNHDA and SQIVND (reference sequence). V shed 1 base and J shed 0 bases, with 10 bases lying between them. The CDR3 region has the DNA TGTGCCAGTAGTATAGGGACAGCCTTTAGCAATCAGCCCCAGCATTTT. Its protein is CASSIGTAFSNQPQHF.

The rearrangement joins TRBV7-2 to TRBJ1-4, with D perhaps matching TRBD1 (6 bases). Germline V gene sequence: CDR1 SGHTA, CDR2 FQGNSA. V lost 4 bases to trimming and J lost 8 bases, with 14 bases between them. The CDR3 is 14 residues long. CDR3 sequence reads: CASSWQGYGEKLFF. The CDR3, as DNA: TGTGCCAGCAGCTGGCAGGGGTACGGGGAAAAACTGTTTTTT.

The chain couples TRBV18 to TRBJ1-2; no reliable D call. V was pared by 3 bases and J by 6 bases, with 8 bases between. CDR1 and CDR2 from the germline V gene are KGHSH and LQKENI. There are 12 residues in the CDR3. The CDR3 region has the DNA TGTGCCAGCTCACCCCCGCAGAATGGCTACACCTTC. It specifies CASSPPQNGYTF.

The V call is TRBV5-4, the J call TRBJ1-6; 9 bases map to TRBD1. The V segment lost 4 bases and the J segment 8 bases; nucleotides outside the gene matches: 7. This CDR3 contains 15 residues. The germline gives CDR1 SGHNT, CDR2 YYREEE (reference sequence). CDR3 in amino acids: CASSRTGGADSPLHF. The CDR3 DNA follows: TGTGCCAGCAGCCGAACAGGGGGCGCGGATTCACCCCTCCACTTT.